This T cell receptor (beta chain) was retrieved from a study of identical twins. The junction had 7 bases not matched to a gene; V was cut back by 4 bases and J by 3 bases. The CDR3 extends over 15 amino acids. From germline, CDR1 is SGHRS and CDR2 YFSETQ. Each CDR3 protein is one row after TCRdb ran MiXCR on the 5' RACE reads. Of 600,000 to 850,000 distinct CDR3 sequences listed, approximately 18% were seen once; the top ten hold less than 15%. This clonotype has only a few counts. The same data also contributed to another study, on T cells expressing NK-cell markers.

The specimen sequenced was PBMCs. The chain recombines TRBV5-1 with TRBJ1-3; 7 bases align to TRBD1. The clonotype was recovered from a woman between 18 and 29 years old in good health. The CDR3 DNA is TGCGCCAGCAGCGCCGTGCAGGGGGGTGGAAACACCATATATTTT. It yields the protein CASSAVQGGGNTIYF.